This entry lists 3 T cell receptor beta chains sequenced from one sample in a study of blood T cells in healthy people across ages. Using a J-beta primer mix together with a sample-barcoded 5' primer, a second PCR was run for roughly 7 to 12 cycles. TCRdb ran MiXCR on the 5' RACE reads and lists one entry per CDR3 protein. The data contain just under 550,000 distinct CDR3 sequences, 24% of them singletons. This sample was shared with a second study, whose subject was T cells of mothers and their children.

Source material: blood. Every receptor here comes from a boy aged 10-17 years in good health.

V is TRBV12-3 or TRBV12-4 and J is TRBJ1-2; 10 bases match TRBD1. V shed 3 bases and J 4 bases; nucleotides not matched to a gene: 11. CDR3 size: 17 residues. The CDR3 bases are TGTGCCAGCAGTTTGGGGACAGGGGAATCCTATGCCTATGGCTACACCTTC. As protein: CASSLGTGESYAYGYTF.

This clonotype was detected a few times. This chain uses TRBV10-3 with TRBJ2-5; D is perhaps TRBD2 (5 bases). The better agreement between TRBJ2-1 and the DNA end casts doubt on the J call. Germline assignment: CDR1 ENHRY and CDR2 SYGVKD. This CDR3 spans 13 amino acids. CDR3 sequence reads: CAISDGVGSGQFF. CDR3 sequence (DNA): TGTGCCATCAGTGACGGAGTGGGGAGTGGTCAGTTCTTC.

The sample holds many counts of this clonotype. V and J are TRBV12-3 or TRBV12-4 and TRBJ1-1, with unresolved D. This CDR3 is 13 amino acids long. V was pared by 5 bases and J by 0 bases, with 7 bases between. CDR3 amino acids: CASSPGVNTEAFF. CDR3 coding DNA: TGTGCCAGCAGTCCCGGGGTGAACACTGAAGCTTTCTTT.